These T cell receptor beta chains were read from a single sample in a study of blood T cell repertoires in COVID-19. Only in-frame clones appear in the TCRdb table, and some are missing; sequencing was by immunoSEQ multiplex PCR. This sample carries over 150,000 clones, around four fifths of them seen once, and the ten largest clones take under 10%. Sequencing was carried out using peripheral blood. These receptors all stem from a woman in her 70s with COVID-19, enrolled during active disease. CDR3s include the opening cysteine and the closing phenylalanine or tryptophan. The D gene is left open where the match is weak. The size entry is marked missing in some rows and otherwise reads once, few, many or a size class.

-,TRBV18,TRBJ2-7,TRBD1,CASSQQQGSYEQYF,TGTGCCAGCTCACAACAACAGGGGTCCTACGAGCAGTACTTC
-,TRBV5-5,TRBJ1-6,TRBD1,CASSLHPGGSSYNSPLHF,TGTGCCAGCAGCTTACACCCAGGGGGAAGCTCCTATAATTCACCCCTCCACTTT
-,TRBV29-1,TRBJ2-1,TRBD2,CSVDGLASYNEQFF,TGCAGCGTTGATGGACTAGCGAGTTACAATGAGCAGTTCTTC
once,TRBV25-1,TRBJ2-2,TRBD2,CASRATSGSGTGELFF,TGTGCCAGCAGGGCCACTAGCGGGAGTGGGACCGGGGAGCTGTTTTTT
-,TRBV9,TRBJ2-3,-,CASSVAVPRTDTQYF,TGTGCCAGCAGCGTAGCAGTCCCGAGGACAGATACGCAGTATTTT
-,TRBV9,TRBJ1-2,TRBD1,CASSPWDRGFDGYTF,TGTGCCAGCAGCCCTTGGGACAGGGGATTTGATGGCTACACCTTC
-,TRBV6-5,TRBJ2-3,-,CASSYSRNLNTQYF,TGTGCCAGCAGTTACTCGCGGAACCTGAATACGCAGTATTTT
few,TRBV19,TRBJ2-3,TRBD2,CASSLLAGGRTDTQYF,TGTGCCAGTAGTTTACTAGCGGGAGGCCGCACAGATACGCAGTATTTT
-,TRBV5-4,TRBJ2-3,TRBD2,CASSPTGSGSWDTQYF,TGTGCCAGCAGTCCCACGGGCAGCGGGAGTTGGGATACGCAGTATTTT
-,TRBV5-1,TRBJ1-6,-,CASSPGTTYNSPLHF,TGCGCCAGCAGCCCGGGGACTACCTATAATTCACCCCTCCACTTT
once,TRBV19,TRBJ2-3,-,CASSTARTAKGDTQYF,TGTGCCAGTAGTACGGCGAGGACAGCTAAAGGAGATACGCAGTATTTT
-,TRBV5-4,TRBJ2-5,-,CASSLWETETQYF,TGTGCCAGCAGCTTATGGGAGACAGAGACCCAGTACTTC
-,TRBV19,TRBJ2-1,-,CASSTDFGEQFF,TGTGCCAGTAGTACTGACTTTGGTGAGCAGTTCTTC
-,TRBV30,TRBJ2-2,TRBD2,CAWSAPGLARNTGELFF,TGTGCCTGGAGTGCACCCGGACTAGCGAGAAACACCGGGGAGCTGTTTTTT
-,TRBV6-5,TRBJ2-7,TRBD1,CASRPRTGVPYEQYF,TGTGCCAGCAGACCCCGGACAGGGGTACCTTACGAGCAGTACTTC
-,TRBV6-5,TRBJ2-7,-,CASSLGGTPSYEQYF,TGTGCCAGCAGTTTGGGCGGGACGCCTTCCTACGAGCAGTACTTC
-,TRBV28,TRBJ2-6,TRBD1,CASSPGQGAPGANVLTF,TGTGCCAGCAGTCCTGGACAGGGGGCTCCCGGGGCCAACGTCCTGACTTTC
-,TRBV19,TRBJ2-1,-,CASTLGASVNEQFF,TGTGCCAGTACGCTTGGAGCCTCGGTTAATGAGCAGTTCTTC
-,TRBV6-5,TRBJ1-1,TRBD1,CASSYPGQPITEAFF,TGTGCCAGCAGTTACCCGGGACAGCCAATCACTGAAGCTTTCTTT
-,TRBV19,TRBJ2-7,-,CASSIARGEQYF,TGTGCCAGTAGTATTGCCCGCGGGGAGCAGTACTTC
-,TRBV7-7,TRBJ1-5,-,CASAPNLNQPQHF,TGTGCCAGCGCCCCTAACCTCAATCAGCCCCAGCATTTT
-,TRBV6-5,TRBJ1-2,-,CASSSTGFSYGYTF,TGTGCCAGCAGTTCCACAGGGTTCTCCTATGGCTACACCTTC
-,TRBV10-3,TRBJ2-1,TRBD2,CAISESNLAGQEQFF,TGTGCCATCAGTGAGTCGAATCTAGCGGGACAGGAGCAGTTCTTC
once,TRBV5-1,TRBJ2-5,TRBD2,CASTLGGAGGRETQYF,TGCGCCAGCACCTTGGGAGGAGCGGGAGGACGAGAGACCCAGTACTTC
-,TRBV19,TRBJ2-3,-,CASSITRDTQYF,TGTGCCAGTAGTATAACGAGGGATACGCAGTATTTT
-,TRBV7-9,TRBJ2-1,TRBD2,CASSLGLADYNEQFF,TGTGCCAGCAGCTTAGGCCTAGCGGACTACAATGAGCAGTTCTTC
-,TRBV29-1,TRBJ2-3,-,CSMDSSTDTQYF,TGCAGCATGGACAGCAGCACAGATACGCAGTATTTT
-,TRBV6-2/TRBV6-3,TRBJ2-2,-,CASSYSGGTGELFF,TGTGCCAGCAGTTACTCGGGCGGGACCGGGGAGCTGTTTTTT
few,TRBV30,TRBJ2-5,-,CAWSGLTGRYF,TGTGCCTGGAGTGGTCTAACAGGAAGATACTTC
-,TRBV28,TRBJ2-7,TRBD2,CASSPRGLAVELQYF,TGTGCCAGCAGTCCAAGGGGACTAGCGGTGGAGTTGCAGTACTTC
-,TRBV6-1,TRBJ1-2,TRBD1,CASSETGTIYGYTF,TGTGCCAGCAGTGAGACAGGGACGATCTATGGCTACACCTTC
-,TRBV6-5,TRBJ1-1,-,CASSWDKNTEAFF,TGTGCCAGCAGTTGGGACAAGAACACTGAAGCTTTCTTT
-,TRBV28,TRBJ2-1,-,CASRKTYNEQFF,TGTGCCAGTAGAAAAACCTACAATGAGCAGTTCTTC
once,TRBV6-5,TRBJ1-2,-,CASSSETGMNYGYTF,TGTGCCAGCAGTTCTGAGACAGGAATGAACTATGGCTACACCTTC
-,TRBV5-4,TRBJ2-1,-,CASSLITASDEQFF,TGTGCCAGCAGCTTGATTACAGCTAGCGATGAGCAGTTCTTC
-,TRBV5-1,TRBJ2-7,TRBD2,CASSFSLGLATREQYF,TGCGCCAGCAGCTTCTCTCTAGGACTAGCTACTCGCGAGCAGTACTTC
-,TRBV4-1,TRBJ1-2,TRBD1,CASSPSGTGGRVKTF,TGCGCCAGCAGCCCCTCCGGGACAGGGGGGCGAGTGAAAACCTTC
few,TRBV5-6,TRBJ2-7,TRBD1,CASSYRDRGAYEQYF,TGTGCCAGCAGCTACCGGGACAGGGGGGCCTACGAGCAGTACTTC
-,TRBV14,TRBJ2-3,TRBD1,CASSLDRVTDTQYF,TGTGCCAGCAGCCTCGACAGGGTCACAGATACGCAGTATTTT